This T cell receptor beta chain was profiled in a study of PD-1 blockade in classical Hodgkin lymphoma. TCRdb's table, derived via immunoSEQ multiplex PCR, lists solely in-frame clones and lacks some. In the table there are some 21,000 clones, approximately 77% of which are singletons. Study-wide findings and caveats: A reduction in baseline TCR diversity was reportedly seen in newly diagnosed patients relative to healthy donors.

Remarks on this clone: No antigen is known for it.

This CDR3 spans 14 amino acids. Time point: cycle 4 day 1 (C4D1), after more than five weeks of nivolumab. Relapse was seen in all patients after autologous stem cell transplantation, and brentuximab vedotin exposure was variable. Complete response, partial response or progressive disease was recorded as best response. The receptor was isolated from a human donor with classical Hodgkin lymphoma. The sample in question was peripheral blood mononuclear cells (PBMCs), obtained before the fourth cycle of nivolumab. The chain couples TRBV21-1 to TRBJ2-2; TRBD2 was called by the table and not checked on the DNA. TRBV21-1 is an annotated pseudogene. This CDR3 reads CASGLSGTAGELFF. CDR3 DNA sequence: TGTGCCAGCGGGCTTAGCGGGACCGCCGGGGAGCTGTTTTTT.